This T cell receptor beta chain is drawn from a study of CXCR3-negative and CXCR3-positive naive CD8 T cells. Study observations and caveats: The TRBV-TRBJ usage of naive CXCR3-negative and CXCR3-positive cells was similar, but that of memory cells differed. Because surface CD5 did not distinguish the naive subsets, TCR strength was inferred from TRB CDR3 properties. Diversity was high in both naive subsets and much lower in memory cells.

All TRB cDNA libraries came from 5' RACE performed with UMI labels. TCRdb processed the 5' RACE reads again and assigns one entry to each CDR3 protein, with no DNA. The specimen's table records about 38,000 distinct CDR3 sequences. CDR3 length equals 18 residues. Germline CDR1 SGHTA, CDR2 FQGNSA. Remarks on this clonotype: What it binds is not known.

The sequence derives from a human donor in good health. Some clones in this sample may be carry-over from other donors' samples. V is TRBV7-2 and J is TRBJ2-5; TCRdb picks TRBD1, but there is no DNA to check that call. The specimen sequenced was memory CD8+ T cells from blood. CDR3: CASSYSPYRGRTGETQYF.